This T cell receptor beta chain derives from a study of blood T cell repertoires in COVID-19 (dated by TCRdb to the early 2020s). At the level of the whole study: The collaborator samples originated in the United States, Italy and Spain and spanned the acute and convalescent phases of COVID-19. The prospective study material was composed of cDNA or gDNA derived from T cells, B-cell-depleted T cells, or PBMCs. The dataset comprised deeply sampled blood TCRbeta repertoires from subjects exposed to, actively infected with, or recovered from COVID-19. The repertoires were released in a freely available public database meant as a resource for research on the immune response to SARS-CoV-2. Samples came from the ongoing ImmuneRACE study (first 160 participants) plus 1,254 subjects from 6 global collaborators. Nearly every sample came with metadata listing a de-identified subject ID, COVID-19 status, age in years and sex. Where available, HLA class I and class II types were obtained from metadata supplied by the sample provider rather than from assay-based typing. Beyond this particular receptor, the publication reports: The amount of clinical and demographic metadata varied by source and participant and was provided uncurated.

As for this clone: The specificity of this receptor is unknown. Base-call qualities are not available, and no considerably larger clone is one nucleotide away.

TCRbeta CDR3 regions were amplified from genomic DNA by means of the immunoSEQ Assay, a bias-controlled multiplex PCR. The study's processing was this. Within the assay, amplification of reference gene primers was used to estimate how many nucleated cells each sample contained. To quantify the absolute abundance of each unique TCRbeta CDR3 rearrangement, sequence reads were collapsed and filtered. For each sample, productive Simpson clonality was calculated by taking the square root of Simpson's diversity index across productive rearrangements. Held by TCRdb, this immuneACCESS table contains in-frame sequences only and omits some clones. Under half of the omission traces to an unresolved V gene where checked; the cause of the rest is unknown. V, J and clone size are taken as reported in that table, and D and trimming were inferred from the DNA itself. This sample is represented by more than 250,000 clones; around 88% of them were singletons. The ten largest clones take up about 5.5% of the sample.

The germline V gene sets CDR1 to MNHEY and CDR2 to SVGEGT. V and J are truncated by 0 bases and 11 bases respectively, leaving an intervening sequence of 18 bases. From the cysteine through the phenylalanine, the CDR3 covers 15 amino acids. The entry retains the CDR3 DNA only, 45 bases that are in frame from base 1. Participants in the prospective study were enrolled through a virtual design, were aged 18 to 89 years, and lived in 24 United States geographic areas. To assign participants to cohorts, the prospective study relied on clinical history that participants themselves reported in a screening survey and a study questionnaire. For ImmuneRACE Cohort 3, a participant was defined as recovered based on two consecutive negative NP/OP PCR tests, clearance by a healthcare professional, or resolution of symptoms. Each participant in the prospective study had whole blood, serum and a nasopharyngeal or oropharyngeal swab collected by mobile phlebotomists. Participants in the prospective study had the option to provide additional blood draws and questionnaires over a roughly 2-month period. Blood samples from the prospective study were shipped frozen or at room temperature prior to DNA extraction.

The receptor was derived from a woman in her thirties or forties who had recovered from COVID-19. Here the chain combines TRBV6-2 or TRBV6-3 and TRBJ2-3; the D gene cannot be resolved reliably. Source material: PBMCs or T cells enriched from blood (not recorded which). The DNA sequence is TGTGCCAGCAGTTACTCGAACCCGTCGGTCGGTCGGCAGTATTTT. It codes for CASSYSNPSVGRQYF.